This note documents a single TCR beta chain sequence. CDR3 length: 13 residues. The germline V and J ends were trimmed by 1 base and 7 bases, with 10 bases remaining between them. This sample was included in a study of blood T cell repertoires in COVID-19. Study-level background: Samples representing acute and convalescent COVID-19 were sourced from the United States, Italy and Spain. T cells, B-cell-depleted T cells, or PBMCs supplied cDNA or gDNA.

Original analysis: By means of reference gene primer amplification, nucleated cell counts were estimated. Sequencing was performed with immunoSEQ multiplex PCR; in TCRdb, only in-frame clones are kept and a portion is missing. The V and J calls and the clone size are those of that table, but D and trimming were determined from the DNA. The sample lists about 59,000 clones; roughly 87% were seen once. The sequence was obtained from a man at least 80 years old in a cohort sampled during active COVID-19. Sequenced: peripheral blood. V usage is TRBV12-3 or TRBV12-4 and J usage is TRBJ1-1; no reliable D call. This CDR3 is CASSLGLSLEAFF. The CDR3 nucleotides read TGTGCCAGCAGTTTAGGACTCTCCCTTGAAGCTTTCTTT.